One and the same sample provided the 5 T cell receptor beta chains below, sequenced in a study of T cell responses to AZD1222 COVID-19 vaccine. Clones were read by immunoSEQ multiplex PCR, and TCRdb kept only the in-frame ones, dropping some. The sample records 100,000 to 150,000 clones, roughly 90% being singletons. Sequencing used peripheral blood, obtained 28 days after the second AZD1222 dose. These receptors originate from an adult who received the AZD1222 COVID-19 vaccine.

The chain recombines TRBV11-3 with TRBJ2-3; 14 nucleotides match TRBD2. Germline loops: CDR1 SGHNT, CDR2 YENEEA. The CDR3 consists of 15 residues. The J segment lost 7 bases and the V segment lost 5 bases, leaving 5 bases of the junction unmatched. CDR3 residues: CASSRGTSGSHTQYF. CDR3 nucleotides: TGTGCCAGCAGCCGGGGGACTAGCGGGAGCCATACGCAGTATTTT.

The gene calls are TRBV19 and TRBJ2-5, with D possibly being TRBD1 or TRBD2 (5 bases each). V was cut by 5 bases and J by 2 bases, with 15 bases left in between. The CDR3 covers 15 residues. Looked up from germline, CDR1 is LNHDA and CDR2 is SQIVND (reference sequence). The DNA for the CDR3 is TGTGCCAGTAGTCCCCCGGGACGCGGTCAAGAGACCCAGTACTTC. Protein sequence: CASSPPGRGQETQYF.

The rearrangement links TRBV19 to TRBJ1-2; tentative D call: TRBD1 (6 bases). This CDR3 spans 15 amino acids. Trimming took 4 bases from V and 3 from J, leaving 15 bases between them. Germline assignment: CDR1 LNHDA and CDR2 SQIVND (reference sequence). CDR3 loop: CASSRATGFDYGYTF. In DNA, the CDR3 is TGTGCCAGTAGTAGAGCCACAGGGTTCGACTATGGCTACACCTTC.

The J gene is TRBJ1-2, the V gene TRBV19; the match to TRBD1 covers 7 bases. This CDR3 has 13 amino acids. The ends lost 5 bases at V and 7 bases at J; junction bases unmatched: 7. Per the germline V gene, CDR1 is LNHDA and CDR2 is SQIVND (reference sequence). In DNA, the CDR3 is TGTGCCAGTAGTCCGAGGGGGCTTGGTGGCTACACCTTC. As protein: CASSPRGLGGYTF.

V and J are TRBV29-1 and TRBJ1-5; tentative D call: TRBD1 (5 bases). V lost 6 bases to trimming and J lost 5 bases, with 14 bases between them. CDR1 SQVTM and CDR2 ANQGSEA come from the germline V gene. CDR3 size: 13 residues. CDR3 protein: CSVVPGRDQPQHF. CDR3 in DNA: TGCAGCGTAGTTCCAGGGAGAGATCAGCCCCAGCATTTT.